This T cell receptor (beta chain) comes out of a study of cytomegalovirus exposure and HLA in healthy donors. Both 60 Vbeta primers and 13 Jbeta primers went into the PCR. Authors' methods: Counted up in a later analysis, unique TCR beta chains came to roughly 80 million, with around 9.9 million shared. Clones were read by immunoSEQ multiplex PCR, and TCRdb kept only the in-frame ones, dropping some. For V, J and clone size, that table is used; D and trimming come from the DNA. The data contain roughly 100,000 clones, 65% to 90% of them seen just once; the ten biggest clones take up about 6.9%. This sequence was found in a man aged 30-40 years in good health and CMV-seropositive. The material sequenced was PBMCs.

This chain's CDR3 is CASTEWGGNEQFF. In DNA, the CDR3 is TGTGCCAGCACCGAGTGGGGGGGGAATGAGCAGTTCTTC. The chain uses TRBV6-1 and TRBJ2-1; 7 bases map to TRBD2. The trim removed 7 bases at V and 7 bases at J, leaving 7 bases unmatched. The CDR3 sequence is 13 residues long. CDR1 is MNHNS, CDR2 SASEGT, per germline.